These T cell receptor beta chains were read from a single sample in a study of patients and donors after allogeneic stem cell transplantation. TCRdb called the RT-PCR reads again in MiXCR, with one record for every CDR3 protein. Among over 400,000 distinct CDR3 sequences, roughly 16% were seen once, and the ten largest hold roughly 7.2%. Sequences were obtained from blood, either unsorted or a sorted T cell fraction (not recorded which). These receptors originate from a human donor who was either an allogeneic HSCT recipient or a stem cell or donor lymphocyte infusion donor (not recorded which). It is not recorded whose cells these are; they may come from a transplant donor. Both conserved end residues are part of each CDR3. Fields, in order: V gene, D gene, clone size, J gene, CDR3 protein, CDR3 DNA. A D gene is named only where the DNA matches it firmly. Size values are once, few and many counts, or a class for expanded clones, and some rows have none.

>TRBV6-1|NA|NA|TRBJ2-2
CASFGLNTGELFF
TGTGCCAGCTTCGGACTGAACACCGGGGAGCTGTTTTTT
>TRBV11-1|TRBD2|NA|TRBJ2-1
CASSLASGGGDHSYNEQFF
TGTGCCAGCAGCTTAGCCTCTGGGGGGGGGGATCACTCCTACAATGAGCAGTTCTTC
>TRBV7-3|TRBD2|few|TRBJ2-1
CASSSGGSLSYNEQFF
TGTGCCAGCAGCTCGGGGGGGTCTCTCTCCTACAATGAGCAGTTCTTC
>TRBV9|TRBD1|few|TRBJ1-1
CASSTDDRGTEAFF
TGTGCCAGCAGCACAGACGACAGGGGCACTGAAGCTTTCTTT
>TRBV3-1|NA|NA|TRBJ2-7
CASSQRSPGTSEQYF
TGTGCCAGCAGCCAACGCTCACCCGGGACTTCCGAGCAGTACTTC
>TRBV10-2|TRBD1|few|TRBJ1-2
CASSELAGGDYGYTF
TGCGCCAGCAGTGAACTTGCAGGGGGGGACTATGGCTACACCTTC
>TRBV7-2|TRBD2|few|TRBJ2-5
CASSFFGGEQETQYF
TGTGCCAGCAGCTTTTTCGGGGGGGAGCAAGAGACCCAGTACTTC
>TRBV12-3/TRBV12-4|NA|few|TRBJ1-5
CASSLAGAYQPQHF
TGTGCCAGCAGTTTAGCAGGGGCCTATCAGCCCCAGCATTTT
>TRBV12-3/TRBV12-4|TRBD1|many|TRBJ1-1
CASSFRGRKTEAFF
TGTGCCAGCAGTTTCAGGGGGCGAAAAACTGAAGCTTTCTTT
>TRBV7-9|TRBD2|many|TRBJ2-1
CASSLVGTSWYNEQFF
TGTGCCAGCAGCTTAGTAGGGACTAGCTGGTACAATGAGCAGTTCTTC
>TRBV5-1|NA|NA|TRBJ2-5
CASSLGGIWETQYF
TGCGCCAGCAGCTTGGGTGGGATTTGGGAGACCCAGTACTTC
>TRBV11-2|TRBD2|NA|TRBJ2-5
CASSRTSGRAKETQYF
TGTGCCAGCAGCCGTACTAGCGGGAGAGCCAAAGAGACCCAGTACTTC
>TRBV4-1|NA|few|TRBJ1-2
CASSPTISGVSYGYTF
TGCGCCAGCAGCCCTACAATCAGTGGGGTTTCCTATGGCTACACCTTC
>TRBV12-3/TRBV12-4|NA|NA|TRBJ1-6
CASSWGNSPLHF
TGTGCCAGCAGTTGGGGGAACTCACCCCTCCACTTT
>TRBV7-6|NA|NA|TRBJ2-4
CASSLSPEGAGNIQYF
TGTGCCAGCAGCTTGTCCCCAGAGGGGGCGGGGAACATTCAGTACTTC
>TRBV4-2|NA|NA|TRBJ1-1
CASSQEWVSNTEAFF
TGTGCCAGCAGCCAAGAATGGGTTTCGAACACTGAAGCTTTCTTT
>TRBV6-2/TRBV6-3|NA|NA|TRBJ2-5
CASSYLDKTQYF
TGTGCCAGCAGTTACCTGGATAAGACCCAGTACTTC
>TRBV6-1|NA|NA|TRBJ2-3
CASSEGFPTDTQYF
TGTGCCAGCAGTGAGGGGTTTCCAACAGATACGCAGTATTTT